This T cell receptor (beta chain) was retrieved from a study of regulatory T cells in long-lasting Graves disease. Building the TCR beta libraries relied on iRepertoire HTBI primers, and CDR3 regions underwent Arm-PCR. TCRdb redid the calling of the multiplex PCR reads with MiXCR, one entry per CDR3 protein. This table has about 430,000 distinct CDR3 sequences, approximately 16% appearing once. Described time point: newly diagnosed GD, antithyroid drugs for less than 3 months. Scientists built the TCR library using RNA that was extracted from PBMCs. With 3 bases removed from V and 1 base from J, the gap between germline ends came to 12 bases. There are 14 residues in the CDR3. CDR1 is GTSNPN, CDR2 SVGIG, per germline (reference sequence). These data are also associated with another study on T cells in Graves' hyperthyroidism and ophthalmopathy. As reported in that work: Carried out on the TCR CDR3, a first-round RT-PCR used the HTBI primer set. Using 13 V-J features, a model discriminated ophthalmopathy from stable hyperthyroidism.

This material consisted of peripheral blood mononuclear cells (PBMCs), taken at new diagnosis, from a patient treated with antithyroid drugs. The receptor's source is a woman in her thirties or forties with Graves disease. The V call is TRBV30, the J call TRBJ1-1; D uncertain. The CDR3 reads CAWSPKGGNTEAFF. The CDR3, as DNA: TGTGCCTGGAGCCCCAAGGGCGGGAACACTGAAGCTTTCTTT.